The 15 T cell receptor beta chains below all came from one sample that was sequenced in a study of T cell changes during pregnancy in multiple sclerosis. TCRdb's copy holds only in-frame clones and misses some; the assay was immunoSEQ multiplex PCR. Of tens of thousands of clones in the sample, approximately 94% were seen once. The specimen comprised CD4+ T cells from peripheral blood mononuclear cells, sampled in the third trimester of pregnancy. The origin of the receptors is a female donor with multiple sclerosis, enrolled in a pregnancy study.

The V and J genes are TRBV28 and TRBJ2-7; D uncertain. This CDR3 has 13 amino acids. Germline CDR1 reads MDHEN; CDR2 reads SYDVKM. With 6 bases removed from V and 2 bases from J, the gap between germline ends came to 11 bases. The CDR3 loop reads CASSRLAAYEQYF. The CDR3 nucleotides are TGTGCCAGCAGCCGACTGGCGGCCTACGAGCAGTACTTC. The full variable domain, rest sourced from reference TRBV28 and TRBJ2-7, is DVKVTQSSRYLVKRTGEKVFLECVQDMDHENMFWYRQDPGLGLRLIYFSYDVKMKEKGDIPEGYSVSREKKERFSLILESASTNQTSMYLCASSRLAAYEQYFGPGTRLTVT.

The V and J genes are TRBV30 and TRBJ2-7; 10 nucleotides agree with TRBD1. Germline V gene lookup returns CDR1 GTSNPN and CDR2 SVGIG (reference sequence). CDR3 length: 15 residues. The V gene end was trimmed by 2 bases and the J gene end by 3 bases; junction bases not matched to a gene: 7. The CDR3: CAWSFGTGANYEQYF. In DNA form, the CDR3 reads TGTGCCTGGAGTTTCGGGACAGGGGCAAACTACGAGCAGTACTTC.

The chain has TRBV2 and TRBJ1-1, with TRBD1 matching 9 bases. This CDR3 is 15 amino acids long. From germline, CDR1 is SNHLY and CDR2 FYNNEI. V lost 5 bases, J lost 4 bases, and 8 bases stayed unmatched. The CDR3 sequence is CASSTRQGVGTEAFF. The CDR3 bases are TGTGCCAGCAGTACGAGACAGGGGGTAGGCACTGAAGCTTTCTTT. The variable domain in full, with the rest retrieved from reference TRBV2 and TRBJ1-1, is EPEVTQTPSHQVTQMGQEVILRCVPISNHLYFYWYRQILGQKVEFLVSFYNNEISEKSEIFDDQFSVERPDGSNFTLKIRSTKLEDSAMYFCASSTRQGVGTEAFFGQGTRLTVV.

This chain joins TRBV6-5 and TRBJ1-1; 8 nucleotides agree with TRBD1. Germline lookup yields CDR1 MNHEY and CDR2 SVGAGI. The J segment lost 8 bases and the V segment lost 6 bases, leaving 11 bases of the junction unmatched. CDR3 length: 14 amino acids. The CDR3 region is CASSPLQGAGEAFF. CDR3 bases: TGTGCCAGCAGCCCTCTCCAGGGGGCCGGCGAAGCTTTCTTT.

The chain recombines TRBV9 with TRBJ2-3; the match to TRBD2 covers 7 bases. From germline, CDR1 is SGDLS and CDR2 YYNGEE. This CDR3 has 14 residues. Germline trimming cut 0 bases from V and 5 bases from J; bases unmatched to any gene: 3. In nucleotides, the CDR3 is TGTGCCAGCAGCGTAGTCGCGGGAGTAGATACGCAGTATTTT. This gives the protein CASSVVAGVDTQYF.

The chain is built from TRBV18 and TRBJ1-3, with D possibly matching TRBD1 (5 bases). V was clipped by 2 bases and J by 2 bases, with 16 bases between them. Looked up from germline, CDR1 is KGHSH and CDR2 is LQKENI. The CDR3 loop spans 17 amino acids. The CDR3 loop is CASSPENAGYAGNTIYF. The CDR3 nucleotides read TGTGCCAGCTCACCAGAGAATGCAGGGTATGCTGGAAACACCATATATTTT.

Sample share makes this clone medium-sized (0.01 to 0.1%). The chain employs TRBV2 and TRBJ2-7, with 9 bases fitting TRBD2. The length of the CDR3 is 14 residues. V lost 8 bases, J lost 3 bases, and 8 bases stayed unmatched. The germline gives CDR1 SNHLY, CDR2 FYNNEI. CDR3 DNA sequence: TGTGCCAGCGGAGGGACTAGCCGTCTCTACGAGCAGTACTTC. Its translation: CASGGTSRLYEQYF.

The gene calls are TRBV5-1 and TRBJ2-3; 12 bases match TRBD2. The CDR3 consists of 19 residues. Unmatched junction bases numbered 16, after V lost 4 bases and J lost 4 bases. CDR1 and CDR2 (germline): SGHRS, YFSETQ. CDR3 amino acids: CASSGILAGGPLPPDTQYF. DNA for the CDR3: TGCGCCAGCAGCGGGATACTAGCGGGGGGCCCCCTACCGCCAGATACGCAGTATTTT. The variable domain in full, with the rest retrieved from reference TRBV5-1 and TRBJ2-3, is KAGVTQTPRYLIKTRGQQVTLSCSPISGHRSVSWYQQTPGQGLQFLFEYFSETQRNKGNFPGRFSGRQFSNSRSEMNVSTLELGDSALYLCASSGILAGGPLPPDTQYFGPGTRLTVL.

V and J are TRBV5-1 and TRBJ2-7; perhaps TRBD2 as D (5 bases). This CDR3 has 14 residues. CDR1 and CDR2 from the germline V gene are SGHRS and YFSETQ. Trimming took off 4 bases at V and 0 bases at J, with 11 bases between the two ends. The DNA for the CDR3 is TGCGCCAGCAGCCGGCGGGTTCACTCCTACGAGCAGTACTTC. It encodes CASSRRVHSYEQYF.

V and J are TRBV28 and TRBJ1-2; 9 bases are a match to TRBD1. In germline, CDR1 is MDHEN, CDR2 SYDVKM. J was trimmed by 2 bases and V by 5 bases; bases with no gene match: 6. The CDR3 sequence is 15 residues long. The CDR3 sequence: CASSPPTGGNYGYTF. CDR3 nucleotides: TGTGCCAGCAGTCCCCCGACAGGGGGGAACTATGGCTACACCTTC.

CDR3 DNA: TGTGCCAGCAGCAGAACAGGGGGCTATGGCTACACCTTC. This codes for CASSRTGGYGYTF. The genes are TRBV7-9 and TRBJ1-2; 8 bases align to TRBD1. V dropped 5 bases and J dropped 4; count of bases not matched to a gene: 3. CDR3 length: 13 amino acids. Germline assignment: CDR1 SEHNR and CDR2 FQNEAQ (reference sequence). The full variable domain, with the rest looked up from reference TRBV7-9 and TRBJ1-2, is DTGVSQNPRHKITKRGQNVTFRCDPISEHNRLYWYRQTLGQGPEFLTYFQNEAQLEKSRLLSDRFSAERPKGSFSTLEIQRTEQGDSAMYLCASSRTGGYGYTFGSGTRLTVV.

The genes are TRBV11-3 and TRBJ2-7; D is perhaps TRBD1 (6 bases). The CDR3 runs to 14 residues. V dropped 0 bases and J dropped 3 bases, with 9 bases sitting between them. The V gene's germline CDR1 is SGHNT and CDR2 YENEEA. CDR3 amino acids: CASSLEHRVYEQYF. CDR3 in DNA: TGTGCCAGCAGCTTAGAGCACAGGGTCTACGAGCAGTACTTC. Full variable domain (outside the CDR3, taken from reference TRBV11-3 and TRBJ2-7): EAGVVQSPRYKIIEKKQPVAFWCNPISGHNTLYWYLQNLGQGPELLIRYENEEAVDDSQLPKDRFSAERLKGVDSTLKIQPAELGDSAVYLCASSLEHRVYEQYFGPGTRLTVT.

This clone has just a few counts. The chain recombines TRBV5-1 with TRBJ1-1, with D possibly matching TRBD1 (5 bases). Trimming took off 0 bases at V and 6 bases at J, with 9 bases between the two ends. The germline V gene encodes CDR1 SGHRS and CDR2 YFSETQ. The CDR3 runs to 13 residues. For the CDR3, the DNA is TGCGCCAGCAGCTTGGCCGGGGGGGCTGAAGCTTTCTTT. Amino acids: CASSLAGGAEAFF.

V and J are TRBV5-1 and TRBJ1-4, with D unresolved. CDR3 length: 14 residues. Deletions cut 4 bases from V and 6 bases from J, with 13 bases between. In germline, CDR1 is SGHRS, CDR2 YFSETQ. This CDR3 reads CASSIGMRDEKLFF. CDR3 coding DNA: TGCGCCAGCAGCATAGGGATGAGGGATGAAAAACTGTTTTTT.

The V gene is TRBV27, the J gene TRBJ1-4; TRBD1 matches at 7 bases. The CDR3 is made up of 16 amino acids. The germline V gene encodes CDR1 MNHEY and CDR2 SMNVEV (reference sequence). V shed 11 bases and J 0 bases; nucleotides not matched to a gene: 12. CDR3 in DNA: TGTGCCGGGGGAAACAGGGGACGACCAACTAATGAAAAACTGTTTTTT. Residues: CAGGNRGRPTNEKLFF. The full variable domain, rest sourced from reference TRBV27 and TRBJ1-4, is EAQVTQNPRYLITVTGKKLTVTCSQNMNHEYMSWYRQDPGLGLRQIYYSMNVEVTDKGDVPEGYKVSRKEKRNFPLILESPSPNQTSLYFCAGGNRGRPTNEKLFFGSGTQLSVL.